A single sample gave rise to the 15 T cell receptor beta chains below, sequenced in a study of blood T cell repertoires in COVID-19. Here immunoSEQ multiplex PCR was the method, and the copy in TCRdb shows in-frame clones only, minus some. In the table there are approximately 300,000 clones, around nine tenths of which are singletons. The material sequenced was peripheral blood. The receptors shown here come from a man aged 40-50 years with acute or convalescent COVID-19.

The rearrangement joins TRBV30 to TRBJ2-6; possibly TRBD1 for D (6 bases). CDR1 and CDR2 from the germline V gene are GTSNPN and SVGIG (reference sequence). The V end lost 4 bases, the J end lost 0 bases, and 13 bases lay between the germline ends. This CDR3 comprises 16 residues. The CDR3 reads CAWTRQVTSGANVLTF. CDR3 nucleotides: TGTGCCTGGACGCGACAGGTAACCTCTGGGGCCAACGTCCTGACTTTC.

The chain recombines TRBV6-1 with TRBJ2-7; D is uncertain. The germline gives CDR1 MNHNS, CDR2 SASEGT. This CDR3 contains 11 residues. Between the trimmed V and J ends, which lost 1 base and 9 bases, there was a span of 7 bases. CDR3 region: CASSEGSGQYF. The DNA for the CDR3 is TGTGCCAGCAGTGAAGGGTCGGGGCAGTACTTC.

This chain connects TRBV9 to TRBJ2-7; 10 bases line up with TRBD2. This CDR3 region has 14 residues. V dropped 4 bases and J dropped 6; count of bases not matched to a gene: 7. CDR1 and CDR2 from the germline V gene are SGDLS and YYNGEE. The CDR3 region has the DNA TGTGCCAGCAGCATAGCGGGGGGCCCTCCCGAGCAGTACTTC. It codes for CASSIAGGPPEQYF.

This sequence joins TRBV5-8 and TRBJ1-2; weak D call: TRBD1 (6 bases). Trimming removed 2 bases at V and 7 bases at J, with 18 bases between. Germline CDR1 reads SGHTS; CDR2 reads YDEGEE. The CDR3 has 15 residues. The CDR3 protein is CASSFGQTRGLGYTF. CDR3 DNA: TGTGCCAGCAGCTTCGGACAGACCAGGGGCCTTGGCTACACCTTC.

V and J are TRBV19 and TRBJ1-6, with D perhaps matching TRBD1 (5 bases). V was shortened by 4 bases and J by 8 bases, with 12 bases between the two germline ends. CDR3 length: 14 residues. CDR1 is LNHDA and CDR2 is SQIVND in the germline V gene (reference sequence). In DNA form, the CDR3 reads TGTGCCAGTAGTAAGTGGCAGGGCGATTCACCCCTCCACTTT. Its protein product is CASSKWQGDSPLHF.

This clone appeared a single time. This chain connects TRBV12-5 to TRBJ2-7; 7 bases are shared with TRBD2. The CDR3 has 13 amino acids. Germline V gives CDR1 LGHNT, CDR2 FRNRAP. The J segment lost 1 base and the V segment lost 7 bases, leaving 4 bases of the junction unmatched. CDR3: CASASGGSYEQYF. The CDR3 DNA reads TGTGCTAGTGCTAGCGGCGGGTCCTACGAGCAGTACTTC.

The V gene is TRBV12-3 or TRBV12-4, the J gene TRBJ1-1; 8 positions agree with TRBD1. V was clipped by 5 bases and J by 6 bases; unmatched bases: 5. The CDR3 contains 13 residues. CDR3 DNA sequence: TGTGCCAGCAGTATGACAGGGGTGGCTGAAGCTTTCTTT. This gives the protein CASSMTGVAEAFF.

V usage is TRBV24-1 and J usage is TRBJ2-3; no definite D call. The CDR3 is 15 amino acids. The germline gives CDR1 KGHDR, CDR2 SFDVKD. The V and J ends lost 2 bases and 2 bases respectively, with 10 bases between them. Here the CDR3 DNA reads TGTGCCACCAGTGATTACAAAGGAGTCACAGATACGCAGTATTTT. This sequence encodes CATSDYKGVTDTQYF.

The chain links TRBV29-1 to TRBJ1-2, with 10 nucleotides matching TRBD1. The ends lost 7 bases at V and 6 bases at J; junction bases unmatched: 8. Germline CDR1 and CDR2: SQVTM and ANQGSEA. This CDR3 is 13 amino acids long. CDR3: CSGQGGTGDGYTF. Here the CDR3 DNA reads TGCAGCGGCCAAGGGGGGACAGGGGATGGCTACACCTTC.

V and J are TRBV24-1 and TRBJ2-1; possible D gene TRBD1, 6 bases. CDR1 is KGHDR, CDR2 SFDVKD, per germline. The CDR3 is 13 residues long. V shed 2 bases and J shed 5 bases, with 6 bases lying between them. CDR3 sequence: CATSDWTDNEQFF. CDR3 in DNA: TGTGCCACCAGTGATTGGACAGACAATGAGCAGTTCTTC.

The CDR3 is CASKGGVAYEQYF. DNA for the CDR3: TGTGCCAGCAAGGGGGGGGTCGCCTACGAGCAGTACTTC. This chain uses TRBV12-3 or TRBV12-4 with TRBJ2-7, with a tentative D call TRBD2 (7 bases). The CDR3 runs to 13 residues. V was clipped by 7 bases and J by 2 bases, with 12 bases between them.

The chain is built from TRBV3-1 (or the pseudogene TRBV3-2) and TRBJ1-2; 8 bases are a match to TRBD1. CDR1 is LGHDT and CDR2 is YNNKEL in the germline V gene (reference sequence). Losses at the gene ends were 1 base for V and 8 bases for J; bases not matched to a gene: 6. The CDR3 is made up of 14 amino acids. CDR3 DNA: TGTGCCAGCAGCCAAGGCCAGGGGGCGGGGGGCTACACCTTC. This encodes CASSQGQGAGGYTF.

As regards this clone: Other DNA sequences in the sample encode the same CDR3. J is TRBJ2-7 and V is TRBV6-5; D not certain. Trimming took off 6 bases at V and 3 bases at J, with 12 bases between the two ends. Germline V gene sequence: CDR1 MNHEY, CDR2 SVGAGI. The CDR3 spans 13 residues. CDR3 coding DNA: TGTGCCAGCAGGCCCACGGGTTACTACGAGCAGTACTTC. Translating gives CASRPTGYYEQYF.

V is TRBV7-6 and J is TRBJ1-5; 9 bases match TRBD1. The CDR3 length is 18 residues. V gave up 4 bases and J gave up 5 bases; unmatched junction bases: 15. Germline-derived CDR1 and CDR2 are SGHVS and FNYEAQ. DNA of the CDR3: TGTGCCAGCAGCTCGACCTCACCGGGACAGGGTTGGGATCAGCCCCAGCATTTT. Translation: CASSSTSPGQGWDQPQHF.

The rearrangement joins TRBV3-1 (or the pseudogene TRBV3-2) to TRBJ1-2, with a possible D match to TRBD1 (6 bases). Germline CDR1 LGHDT, CDR2 YNNKEL (reference sequence). The germline V and J ends were trimmed by 3 bases and 5 bases, with 13 bases remaining between them. The CDR3 has 14 residues. The CDR3 DNA sequence: TGTGCCAGCAGCCACCTCGGACAGTATTATGGCTACACCTTC. This encodes CASSHLGQYYGYTF.